These 2 T cell receptor beta chains were all obtained from the same sample, sequenced in a study of blood T cell repertoires in COVID-19. The repertoire was sequenced with immunoSEQ multiplex PCR; TCRdb's copy has only in-frame clones and lacks some. The sample includes about 95,000 clones, 84% of them seen just once. The sequenced sample consisted of peripheral blood. These receptors all come from a human donor in a cohort sampled during active COVID-19.

The chain has TRBV7-9 and TRBJ1-1; TRBD1 is a possible D gene (6 bases). CDR1 is SEHNR, CDR2 FQNEAQ, per germline (reference sequence). The V end was cut by 4 bases, the J end by 6 bases, with 15 bases between. This CDR3 is built from 14 residues. The CDR3 nucleotides read TGTGCCAGCAGCTGGGACATTAGCAACCCTGAAGCTTTCTTT. Protein sequence: CASSWDISNPEAFF.

This chain links TRBV29-1 with TRBJ1-1; tentatively, D is TRBD1 (6 bases). Per germline, CDR1 SQVTM and CDR2 ANQGSEA. Deletions cut 4 bases from V and 0 bases from J, with 12 bases between. CDR3 size: 14 residues. The DNA of the CDR3 is TGCAGCGTTGGCGCTCAGGGGTTGAACACTGAAGCTTTCTTT. It yields the protein CSVGAQGLNTEAFF. The whole variable domain, filled in from reference TRBV29-1 and TRBJ1-1, reads SAVISQKPSRDICQRGTSLTIQCQVDSQVTMMFWYRQQPGQSLTLIATANQGSEATYESGFVIDKFPISRPNLTFSTLTVSNMSPEDSSIYLCSVGAQGLNTEAFFGQGTRLTVV.